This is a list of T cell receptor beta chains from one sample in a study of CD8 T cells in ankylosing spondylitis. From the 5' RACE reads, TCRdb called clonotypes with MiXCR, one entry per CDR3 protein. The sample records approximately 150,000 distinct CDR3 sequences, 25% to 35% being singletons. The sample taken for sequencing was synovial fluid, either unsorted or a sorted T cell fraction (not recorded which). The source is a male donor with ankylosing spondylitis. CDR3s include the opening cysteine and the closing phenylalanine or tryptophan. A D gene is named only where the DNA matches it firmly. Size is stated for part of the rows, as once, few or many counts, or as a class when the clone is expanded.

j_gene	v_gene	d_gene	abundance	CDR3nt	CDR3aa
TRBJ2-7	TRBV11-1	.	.	TGTGCATCGATGGGTAAGGGGTACGAGCAGTACTTC	CASMGKGYEQYF
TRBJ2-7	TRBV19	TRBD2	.	TGTGCCAGTAGTATCCTCAGCGGGAACGACGAGCAGTACTTC	CASSILSGNDEQYF
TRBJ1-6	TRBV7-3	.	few	TGTGCCAGCAGCCCCGGGCTAAATTCACCCCTCCACTTT	CASSPGLNSPLHF
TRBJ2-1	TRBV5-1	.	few	TGCGCCAGCAGTTTCATGACGGGACAAAAAGACTTC	CASSFMTGQKDF
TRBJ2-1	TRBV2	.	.	TGTGCCAGCAGCCGACAGTCAGAGCAGTTCTTC	CASSRQSEQFF
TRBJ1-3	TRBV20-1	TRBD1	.	TGCAGTGCTCGCACCGGGACAGGGCAGGGAAACACCATATATTTT	CSARTGTGQGNTIYF
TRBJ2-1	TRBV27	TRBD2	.	TGTGCCAGCAGTACCAGAGGGACTAGCGGGAGGGAGCAGCTCTTC	CASSTRGTSGREQLF
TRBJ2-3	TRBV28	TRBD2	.	TGTGCCAGCAGTTTCCGAGGGACTAGCGGGAGAACGCAGTATTTT	CASSFRGTSGRTQYF
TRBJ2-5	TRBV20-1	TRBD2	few	TGCAGTGCTAGACTATCTAGCGGGGGGGAGACCCAGTACTTC	CSARLSSGGETQYF
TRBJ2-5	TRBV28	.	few	TGTGCCAGCAGTTTAAACCAAGAGACCCAGTACTTC	CASSLNQETQYF
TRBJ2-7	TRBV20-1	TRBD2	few	TGCAGTGCTAGAGAACCAGCGGGGAAAGCCTACGAGCAGTACTTC	CSAREPAGKAYEQYF
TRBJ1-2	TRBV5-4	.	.	TGTGCCAGCAGCTTGCGGCAGGGGAGAAGGGATGGCTACACCTTC	CASSLRQGRRDGYTF
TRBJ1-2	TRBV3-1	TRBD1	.	TGTGCCAGCAGCCAAAGACAGGGTGGCTACACCTTC	CASSQRQGGYTF
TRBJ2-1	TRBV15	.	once	TGTGCCACCAGCAGAGACAAACTAACTAGCTTTGAGCAGTTCTTC	CATSRDKLTSFEQFF
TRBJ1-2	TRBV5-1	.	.	TGCGCCAGCAATGGTAACGGGGCAGCCTATGGCTACACCTTC	CASNGNGAAYGYTF
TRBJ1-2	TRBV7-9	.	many	TGTGCCAGCAGCCGGCGCGAGGGGAACTATGGCTACACCTTC	CASSRREGNYGYTF
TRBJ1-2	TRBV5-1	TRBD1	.	TGCGCCAGCAGCTCTCCGGGACAGGGGGCGCAGGGCTACACCTTC	CASSSPGQGAQGYTF
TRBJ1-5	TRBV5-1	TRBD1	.	TGCGCCAGCAGCTTTCCAGGACAGGGGGCTAATAGTCAGCCCCAGCATTTT	CASSFPGQGANSQPQHF
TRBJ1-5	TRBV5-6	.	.	TGTGCCAGCAGCTTGAGGGCCCGCAATCAGCCCCAGCATTTT	CASSLRARNQPQHF
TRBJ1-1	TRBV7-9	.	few	TGTGCCAGCAGCCGACGGGACGGTAAAAACACTGAAGCTTTCTTT	CASSRRDGKNTEAFF
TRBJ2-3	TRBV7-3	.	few	TGTGCCAGCAGCTTAACGATGGTTAGCACAGATACGCAGTATTTT	CASSLTMVSTDTQYF
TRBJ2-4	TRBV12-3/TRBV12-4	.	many	TGTGCCAGCATGTTTCGGGGGAATGCCAAAAACATTCAGTACTTC	CASMFRGNAKNIQYF
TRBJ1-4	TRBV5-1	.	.	TGCGCCAGCAGCTTGCAGGGCGGCGTAAATGAAAAACTGTTTTTT	CASSLQGGVNEKLFF
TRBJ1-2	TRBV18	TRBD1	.	TGTGCCAGCTCACCGGATCTTCCCGGGACAGGAGGGGATGGCTACACCTTC	CASSPDLPGTGGDGYTF
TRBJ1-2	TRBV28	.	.	TGTGCCAGCAGCTTTGGGGCGCCAGGGCTCTATGGCTACACCTTC	CASSFGAPGLYGYTF
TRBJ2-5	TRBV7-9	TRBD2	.	TGTGCCAGCAGCCCGGGACTAGCGGTTCTTCAAGAGACCCAGTACTTC	CASSPGLAVLQETQYF
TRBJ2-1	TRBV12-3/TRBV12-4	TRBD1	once	TGTGCCAGCACTCTGGTGGGGACAGGGCTCTACAATGAGCAGTTCTTC	CASTLVGTGLYNEQFF
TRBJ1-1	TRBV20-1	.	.	TGCAGTCCCCTAGATTACCGACCGGGGGCCACTGAAGCTTTCTTT	CSPLDYRPGATEAFF
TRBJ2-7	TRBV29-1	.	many	TGCAGCGTTGAAAAGGACGGAGCCTACGAGCAGTACTTC	CSVEKDGAYEQYF
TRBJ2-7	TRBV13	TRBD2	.	TGTGCCAGCAGCTTAGGTGGACTAGCAGTCTCCTACGAGCAGTACTTC	CASSLGGLAVSYEQYF
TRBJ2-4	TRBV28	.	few	TGTGCCAGCAGAGAGGGAATCCAGGTAGCCAAAAACATTCAGTACTTC	CASREGIQVAKNIQYF
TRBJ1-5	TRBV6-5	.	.	TGTGCCAGCAGTTACGTGGCCGACAATCAGCCCCAGCATTTT	CASSYVADNQPQHF
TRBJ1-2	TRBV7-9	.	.	TGCCTCACCTCCCGGGACGCGAGCTATGGCTACACCTTC	CLTSRDASYGYTF
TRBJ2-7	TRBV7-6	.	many	TGTGCCAGCAGCTTAGCCGGGGGGCCCTATAAAACCTACGAGCAGTACTTC	CASSLAGGPYKTYEQYF
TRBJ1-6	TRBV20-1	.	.	TGCAGTGCTAGACCTGGGTTAAATTCACCCCTCCACTTT	CSARPGLNSPLHF
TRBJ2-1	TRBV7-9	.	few	TGTGCCAGCAGCTTAGGTGGATGGAACAATGAGCAGTTCTTC	CASSLGGWNNEQFF
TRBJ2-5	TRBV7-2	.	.	TGTGCCAGCAGCTTAGCTACGAACGGAGCGAAGACCCAGTACTTC	CASSLATNGAKTQYF